The present T cell receptor (beta chain) was sequenced within a study of blood T cell repertoires in COVID-19. For the study at large: Samples taken during acute and convalescent COVID-19 were collected in the United States, Italy and Spain. PBMCs, B-cell-depleted T cells, or T cells were the source of the cDNA or gDNA that made up the material.

Under the authors' procedure: Reference gene primer amplification gave nucleated cell count estimates. Clones were sequenced by immunoSEQ multiplex PCR, and TCRdb holds only the in-frame ones, with some missing. V and J calls and clone size are copied from that table; D and trimming were computed from the DNA. The sample lists 200,000 or so clones; 70% to 85% were seen once. V dropped 3 bases and J dropped 6 bases, with 11 bases sitting between them. In germline, CDR1 is MDHEN, CDR2 SYDVKM. The CDR3 totals 13 residues. Sequenced: peripheral blood. The J gene is TRBJ1-1, the V gene TRBV28; possible D gene TRBD1, 6 bases. The TCR comes from a human donor in a cohort sampled during active COVID-19. CDR3 sequence (DNA): TGTGCCAGCAGTTTTGGTGGACAGCCTGAAGCTTTCTTT. Protein sequence: CASSFGGQPEAFF.